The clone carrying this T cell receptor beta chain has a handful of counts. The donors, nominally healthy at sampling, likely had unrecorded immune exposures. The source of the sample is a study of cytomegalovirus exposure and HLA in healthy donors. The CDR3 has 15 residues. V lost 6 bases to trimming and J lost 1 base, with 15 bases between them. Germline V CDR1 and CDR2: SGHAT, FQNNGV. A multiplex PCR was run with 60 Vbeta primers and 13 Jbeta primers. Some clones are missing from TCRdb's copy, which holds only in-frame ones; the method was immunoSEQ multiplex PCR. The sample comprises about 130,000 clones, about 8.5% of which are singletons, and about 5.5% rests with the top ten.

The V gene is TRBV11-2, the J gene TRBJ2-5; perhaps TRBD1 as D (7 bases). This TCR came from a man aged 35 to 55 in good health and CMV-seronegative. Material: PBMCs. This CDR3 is CASSRQGGFQETQYF. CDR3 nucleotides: TGTGCCAGCAGTCGGCAGGGGGGATTCCAAGAGACCCAGTACTTC.